The present T cell receptor (beta chain) was sequenced within a study of glioma-infiltrating T cells after dendritic cell vaccination. Across the study: Autologous tumor lysate was loaded overnight onto monocyte-derived dendritic cells grown about 7 days with IL-4 and GM-CSF. Three intradermal dendritic cell vaccine injections were given every two weeks. Study results and caveats: Patients with more pretreatment TILs had longer time to progression and survival.

Primers: 60 V beta forward and 13 J beta reverse. Sequencing used immunoSEQ multiplex PCR; TCRdb keeps in-frame clones, though not all of them. The sample consists of 90,000 to 95,000 clones, about 81% of them appearing once. Indicated time point: after dendritic cell vaccination, including at tumor progression/relapse. Looked up from germline, CDR1 is LNHDA and CDR2 is SQIVND (reference sequence). V trimming: 0 bases; J trimming: 4 bases; junction bases outside the gene matches: 6. The CDR3 sequence is 16 residues long. In regard to this clone: Its antigen is unidentified.

Source: blood, taken after dendritic cell vaccination. The TCR originated in a human donor with glioblastoma. The chain has TRBV19 and TRBJ1-5; TRBD1 matches at 7 bases. The CDR3 is CASSIDFRDSNQPQHF. CDR3 sequence (DNA): TGTGCCAGTAGTATAGATTTCCGGGACAGTAATCAGCCCCAGCATTTT.